This TCR beta chain is drawn from a study of T cells in Graves' hyperthyroidism and ophthalmopathy. V was pared by 0 bases and J by 5 bases, with 14 bases between. The CDR3 has 15 residues. Ten or more counts support this clonotype. Template material for amplifying TCR beta CDR3 regions consisted of RNA transcripts. In the first-round RT-PCR of the TCR CDR3, the HTBI primer set was used. From the multiplex PCR reads, TCRdb called clonotypes with MiXCR, one entry per CDR3 protein. The sample consists of about 640,000 distinct CDR3 sequences, less than 25% of them appearing once. This TCR came from a young man with Graves' ophthalmopathy. The chain is built from TRBV12-3 or TRBV12-4 and TRBJ2-7; D possibly uses TRBD1 or TRBD2 (5 bases each). Sequencing was performed on blood. The CDR3 loop reads CASSLAHPGRDEQYF. DNA for the CDR3: TGTGCCAGCAGTTTAGCGCATCCAGGGAGAGACGAGCAGTACTTC.